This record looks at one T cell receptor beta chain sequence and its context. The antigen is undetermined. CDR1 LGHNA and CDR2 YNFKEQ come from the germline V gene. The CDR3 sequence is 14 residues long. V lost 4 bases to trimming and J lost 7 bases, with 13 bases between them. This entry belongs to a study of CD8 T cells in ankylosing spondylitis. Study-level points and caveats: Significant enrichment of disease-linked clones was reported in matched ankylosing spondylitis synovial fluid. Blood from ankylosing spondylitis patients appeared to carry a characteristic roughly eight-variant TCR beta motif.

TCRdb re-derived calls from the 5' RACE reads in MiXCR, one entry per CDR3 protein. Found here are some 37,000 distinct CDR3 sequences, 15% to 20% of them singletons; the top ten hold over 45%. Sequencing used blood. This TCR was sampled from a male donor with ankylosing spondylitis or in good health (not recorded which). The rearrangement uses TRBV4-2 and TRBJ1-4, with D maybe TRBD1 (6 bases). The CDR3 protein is CASSPEGGTEKLFF. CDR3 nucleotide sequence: TGTGCCAGCAGCCCAGAGGGGGGGACTGAAAAACTGTTTTTT.